The 28 T cell receptor beta chains reported below all come from one sample, sequenced in a study of T cell responses to AZD1222 COVID-19 vaccine (dated by TCRdb to the early 2020s). The meaning of the sample's time point label: about 28 days (+/-7) after the second vaccine dose. The library was produced with the immunoSEQ multiplex PCR assay. The immuneACCESS repertoire file appears here via TCRdb, limited to in-frame rearrangements. These files lack a portion of the clones; in checked studies, under half of the deficit traces to unresolved V genes, and the cause of the others is not known. In all, the sample holds roughly 120,000 clones, and roughly 89% of those were seen once. The ten largest clones represent 2.5% of the sample. The sample was peripheral blood, taken 28 days after the second AZD1222 dose. The source of these receptors is an adult who received the AZD1222 COVID-19 vaccine.

This chain uses TRBV7-2 with TRBJ2-7, with D possibly matching TRBD1 (5 bases). The CDR3 has 13 residues. The V gene's germline CDR1 is SGHTA and CDR2 FQGNSA. The V gene lost 7 bases and the J gene lost 6 bases, with 16 bases spanning the gap. The CDR3 protein is CASTQGLEREQYF. Written as DNA, the CDR3 is TGTGCCAGCACTCAGGGCTTAGAACGCGAGCAGTACTTC.

The chain carries TRBV5-8 and TRBJ2-7; no clear D. The V and J ends lost 4 bases and 1 base respectively, with 15 bases between them. From germline, CDR1 is SGHTS and CDR2 YDEGEE. This CDR3 region has 15 residues. The CDR3 region is CASSHIRTSSYEQYF. For the CDR3, the DNA is TGTGCCAGCAGCCACATAAGGACCTCGTCCTACGAGCAGTACTTC. The whole variable domain, remainder taken from reference TRBV5-8 and TRBJ2-7, is EAGVTQSPTHLIKTRGQQATLRCSPISGHTSVYWYQQALGLGLQFLLWYDEGEERNRGNFPPRFSGRQFPNYSSELNVNALELEDSALYLCASSHIRTSSYEQYFGPGTRLTVT.

Only a few counts were recorded for this clone. The chain carries TRBV24-1 and TRBJ2-5, with 7 bases that match TRBD2. Germline CDR1 KGHDR, CDR2 SFDVKD. The CDR3 runs to 16 residues. J gave up 3 bases and V 3 bases, and 9 bases lay outside the gene matches. CDR3 in DNA: TGTGCCACCAGTGATCGTGGGGGAGGGCTCGAAGAGACCCAGTACTTC. Translated, it gives CATSDRGGGLEETQYF.

CDR3 loop: CASSLTRGAGANVLTF. CDR3 sequence (DNA): TGTGCCAGCAGCTTAACTCGGGGTGCTGGGGCCAACGTCCTGACTTTC. This chain uses TRBV7-9 with TRBJ2-6; D is possibly TRBD2 (5 bases). The CDR3 length is 16 residues. V was pared by 2 bases and J by 2 bases, with 10 bases between. Germline CDR1 and CDR2: SEHNR and FQNEAQ (reference sequence).

CDR3 DNA sequence: TGTGCCAGCAGCTTATTTGGGCCGAAACAAGAGACCCAGTACTTC. Protein: CASSLFGPKQETQYF. The chain has TRBV7-9 and TRBJ2-5; no firm D call. V was trimmed by 2 bases and J by 2 bases, leaving 12 bases between them. The CDR3 loop spans 15 amino acids. Germline V gene sequence: CDR1 SEHNR, CDR2 FQNEAQ (reference sequence).

The rearrangement links TRBV6-5 to TRBJ1-2; D call uncertain. CDR1 is MNHEY, CDR2 SVGAGI, per germline. The CDR3 loop spans 14 amino acids. V lost 2 bases, J lost 0 bases, and 7 bases lay in between. As DNA, the CDR3 is TGTGCCAGCAGTTACAGGGTCTCTAACTATGGCTACACCTTC. The encoded protein is CASSYRVSNYGYTF.

This clone was seen just once. J is TRBJ1-6 and V is TRBV10-3; 8 nucleotides align to TRBD1. The germline V gene encodes CDR1 ENHRY and CDR2 SYGVKD. The CDR3 has 16 residues. J gave up 6 bases and V 4 bases, and 8 bases lay outside the gene matches. CDR3 loop: CAISVGQGMVNSPLHF. CDR3 DNA: TGTGCCATCAGTGTAGGACAGGGAATGGTTAATTCACCCCTCCACTTT.

CDR3 sequence: CASSLDMGANRQFF. DNA of the CDR3: TGTGCCAGCAGCTTAGATATGGGGGCGAATCGGCAGTTCTTC. V and J are TRBV11-3 and TRBJ2-1, with TRBD1 as a possible D gene (6 bases). V shed 0 bases and J shed 12 bases, with 15 bases lying between them. CDR1 is SGHNT and CDR2 is YENEEA in the germline V gene. CDR3 length equals 14 residues.

This chain links TRBV2 with TRBJ2-3; TRBD1 is a possible D gene (6 bases). Germline V lookup: CDR1 SNHLY, CDR2 FYNNEI. This CDR3 region has 15 residues. The ends were cut back, 3 bases at V and 0 bases at J, with 10 bases in the middle. The CDR3 DNA is TGTGCCAGCAGTGAGGGAACAGGGAGCACAGATACGCAGTATTTT. Protein sequence: CASSEGTGSTDTQYF.

The chain combines TRBV6-5 with TRBJ2-7; no clear D. V shed 10 bases and J shed 10 bases, with 17 bases lying between them. From germline, CDR1 is MNHEY and CDR2 SVGAGI. The length of the CDR3 is 11 residues. CDR3: CATHSFPGQYF. The CDR3 region has the DNA TGTGCCACCCACTCGTTCCCCGGCCAGTACTTC.

The genes are TRBV2 and TRBJ2-5; TRBD1 is a possible D gene (6 bases). Deletions cut 3 bases from V and 3 bases from J, with 14 bases between. The CDR3 sequence is 15 residues long. Germline V gene sequence: CDR1 SNHLY, CDR2 FYNNEI. CDR3 protein: CASSETGSAEETQYF. The CDR3 nucleotides read TGTGCCAGCAGTGAGACAGGCTCAGCCGAAGAGACCCAGTACTTC.

V gene TRBV11-1 combines with J gene TRBJ2-1; 7 bases are shared with TRBD1. Germline-derived CDR1 and CDR2 are SGHAT and FQDESV (reference sequence). J lost 2 bases, V lost 5 bases, and 6 bases had no gene match. There are 15 residues in the CDR3. CDR3 DNA sequence: TGTGCCAGCAGCACCCGGGACAGCGCCTACAATGAGCAGTTCTTC. Its translation: CASSTRDSAYNEQFF.

This clone is termed medium-sized. The gene calls are TRBV7-9 and TRBJ2-7, with D perhaps being TRBD1 or TRBD2 (5 bases each). V lost 0 bases and J 6 bases, leaving 9 bases between the germline ends. Germline V gene lookup returns CDR1 SEHNR and CDR2 FQNEAQ (reference sequence). This CDR3 is 13 amino acids long. Here the CDR3 reads CASSLAAGSEQYF. In nucleotides, the CDR3 is TGTGCCAGCAGCTTAGCGGCAGGGAGCGAGCAGTACTTC.

J is TRBJ2-7 and V is TRBV4-1, with 13 bases fitting TRBD2. This CDR3 has 16 residues. With V trimmed by 2 bases and J by 2 bases, 3 bases remained unmatched. Per germline, CDR1 MGHRA and CDR2 YSYEKL. The CDR3 sequence is CASSQSTSGGAYEQYF. The CDR3 DNA follows: TGCGCCAGCAGCCAATCTACTAGCGGGGGGGCCTACGAGCAGTACTTC.

The chain links TRBV24-1 to TRBJ1-2; the D is unclear. This CDR3 comprises 15 residues. The ends were cut back, 2 bases at V and 0 bases at J, with 9 bases in the middle. Germline values: CDR1 KGHDR, CDR2 SFDVKD. The CDR3 sequence is CATSDSGRANYGYTF. Here the CDR3 DNA reads TGTGCCACCAGTGATTCCGGCCGAGCTAACTATGGCTACACCTTC.

CDR3 bases: TGCGCCAGCAGCCAGGTGGGCCACTTCGGGCAGTACTTC. Translated: CASSQVGHFGQYF. The chain has TRBV4-1 and TRBJ2-7, with D uncertain. The V end was cut by 3 bases, the J end by 9 bases, with 15 bases between. The CDR3 sequence is 13 residues long. Germline CDR1 reads MGHRA; CDR2 reads YSYEKL.

This chain joins TRBV6-4 and TRBJ2-2; D remains unclear. The CDR3 runs 13 residues. Trimming left V 3 bases short and J 4 bases short, with 6 bases between. Germline V gene lookup returns CDR1 MRHNA and CDR2 SNTAGT. The CDR3 sequence: CASSERSTGELFF. The DNA of the CDR3 is TGTGCCAGCAGTGAGCGGAGCACCGGGGAGCTGTTTTTT.

The rearrangement joins TRBV29-1 to TRBJ2-7, with D perhaps TRBD1 (6 bases). The germline V gene has CDR1 SQVTM and CDR2 ANQGSEA. The V and J ends lost 6 bases and 2 bases respectively, with 14 bases between them. The CDR3 has 13 residues. CDR3 sequence (DNA): TGCAGCGTCGACCAGGGGCCCACCTACGAGCAGTACTTC. Protein: CSVDQGPTYEQYF.

Only one count was recorded for this clone. V usage is TRBV29-1 and J usage is TRBJ2-5, with 11 bases matching TRBD2. The CDR3 covers 12 residues. Germline-derived CDR1 and CDR2 are SQVTM and ANQGSEA. V lost 7 bases to trimming and J lost 3 bases; unmatched junction nucleotides: 1. This chain's CDR3 is CSATSGEETQYF. CDR3 sequence (DNA): TGCAGCGCGACTAGCGGGGAAGAGACCCAGTACTTC.

This chain links TRBV11-2 with TRBJ2-5; D is tentatively TRBD1 or TRBD2 (7 bases each). This CDR3 contains 15 residues. V was cut by 6 bases and J by 2 bases, with 16 bases left in between. Germline CDR1 SGHAT, CDR2 FQNNGV. Here the CDR3 DNA reads TGTGCCAGCAGTCAAGGGAGGGGGCCTCAAGAGACCCAGTACTTC. Its translation: CASSQGRGPQETQYF.

The J gene is TRBJ2-2, the V gene TRBV5-4, with 12 bases matching TRBD2. The V gene's germline CDR1 is SGHNT and CDR2 YYREEE (reference sequence). This CDR3 has 17 residues. J lost 6 bases, V lost 4 bases, and 10 bases had no gene match. CDR3 residues: CASSPRLAGGPSGELFF. For the CDR3, the DNA is TGTGCCAGCAGCCCGAGGCTAGCGGGGGGGCCATCCGGGGAGCTGTTTTTT.

This chain links TRBV19 with TRBJ2-2; 13 nucleotides match TRBD2. J gave up 5 bases and V 5 bases, and 8 bases lay outside the gene matches. The CDR3 has 17 residues. CDR1 is LNHDA, CDR2 SQIVND, per germline (reference sequence). Here the CDR3 DNA reads TGTGCCAGTAGTCCACGGACTAGCGGGGGCGAAACCGGGGAGCTGTTTTTT. It encodes CASSPRTSGGETGELFF.

This chain joins TRBV19 and TRBJ1-2, with D hard to call. Deletions cut 11 bases from V and 5 bases from J, with 21 bases between. This CDR3 comprises 14 residues. CDR1 LNHDA and CDR2 SQIVND come from the germline V gene (reference sequence). Written as DNA, the CDR3 is TGTGCCCATAGTGGCGCCCAAAGTAGGTATGGCTACACCTTC. Protein product: CAHSGAQSRYGYTF.

This rearrangement joins TRBV6-6 to TRBJ1-5; D is uncertain. The germline V and J ends were trimmed by 0 bases and 3 bases, with 9 bases remaining between them. The germline V gene encodes CDR1 MNHNY and CDR2 SVGAGI (reference sequence). The CDR3 sequence is 15 residues long. CDR3 sequence reads: CASSYSDNSNQPQHF. DNA for the CDR3: TGTGCCAGCAGTTACTCAGACAACTCCAATCAGCCCCAGCATTTT.

V gene TRBV18 combines with J gene TRBJ1-1, with TRBD1 identical over 8 bases. V shed 6 bases, J shed 4 bases, and the junction held 13 bases outside the gene matches. There are 16 residues in the CDR3. Germline loops: CDR1 KGHSH, CDR2 LQKENI. CDR3 bases: TGTGCCAGCTCCCTTCGATACAGGGGGGGGGCCACTGAAGCTTTCTTT. Translating it yields CASSLRYRGGATEAFF.

The chain recombines TRBV2 with TRBJ2-2; a weak D match, TRBD2 (7 bases). The CDR3 covers 15 residues. The V and J ends lost 6 bases and 4 bases respectively, with 15 bases between them. CDR1 and CDR2 from the germline V gene are SNHLY and FYNNEI. CDR3 nucleotides: TGTGCCAGCAGGGCCGCGGGGGCGGTCACCGGGGAGCTGTTTTTT. Protein: CASRAAGAVTGELFF.

The V gene is TRBV9, the J gene TRBJ2-7; 10 bases fit TRBD1. Germline CDR1 SGDLS, CDR2 YYNGEE. Trimming at V came to 4 bases and at J to 3 bases, leaving 10 bases not matched to a gene. The CDR3 covers 16 residues. CDR3 residues: CASSLGGQGQIYEQYF. In nucleotides, the CDR3 is TGTGCCAGCAGCCTGGGGGGACAGGGGCAGATCTACGAGCAGTACTTC.

A single count supports this clone. The V and J genes are TRBV21-1 and TRBJ1-6. TRBV21-1 is a recognized pseudogene. This CDR3 region has 18 residues. CDR3 region: CASTTKRWVRVDNSPLHF. DNA of the CDR3: TGTGCCAGCACCACAAAAAGGTGGGTGAGAGTTGATAATTCACCCCTCCACTTT.